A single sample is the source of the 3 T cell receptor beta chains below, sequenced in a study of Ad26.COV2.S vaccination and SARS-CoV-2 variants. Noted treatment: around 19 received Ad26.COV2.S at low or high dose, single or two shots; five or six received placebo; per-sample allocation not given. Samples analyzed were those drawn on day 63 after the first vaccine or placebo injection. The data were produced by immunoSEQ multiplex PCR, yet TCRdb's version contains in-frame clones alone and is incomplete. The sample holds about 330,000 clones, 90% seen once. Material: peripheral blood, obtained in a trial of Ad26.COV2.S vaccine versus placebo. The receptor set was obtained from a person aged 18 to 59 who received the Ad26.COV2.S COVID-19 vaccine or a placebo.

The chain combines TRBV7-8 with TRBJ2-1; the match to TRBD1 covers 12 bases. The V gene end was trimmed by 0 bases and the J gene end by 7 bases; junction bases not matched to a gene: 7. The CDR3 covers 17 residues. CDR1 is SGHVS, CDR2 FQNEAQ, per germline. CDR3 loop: CASSLAFPGQGANEQFF. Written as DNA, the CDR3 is TGTGCCAGCAGCTTAGCTTTCCCGGGACAGGGGGCAAATGAGCAGTTCTTC. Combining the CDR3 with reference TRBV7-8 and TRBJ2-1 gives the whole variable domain GAGVSQSPRYKVAKRGQDVALRCDPISGHVSLFWYQQALGQGPEFLTYFQNEAQLDKSGLPSDRFFAERPEGSVSTLKIQRTQQEDSAVYLCASSLAFPGQGANEQFFGPGTRLTVL.

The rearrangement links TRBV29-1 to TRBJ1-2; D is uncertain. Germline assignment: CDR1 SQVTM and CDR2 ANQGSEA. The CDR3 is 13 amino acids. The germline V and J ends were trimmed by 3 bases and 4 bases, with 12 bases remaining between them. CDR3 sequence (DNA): TGCAGCGTTGACAGGTCAGACTCCTATGGCTACACCTTC. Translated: CSVDRSDSYGYTF.

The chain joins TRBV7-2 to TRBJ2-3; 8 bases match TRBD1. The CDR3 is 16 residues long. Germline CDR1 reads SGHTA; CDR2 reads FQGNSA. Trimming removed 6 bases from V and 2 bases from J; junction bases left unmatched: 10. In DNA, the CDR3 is TGTGCCAGCAGGGGGGTAACAGGGGGAGACACAGATACGCAGTATTTT. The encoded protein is CASRGVTGGDTDTQYF.